Below, 32 T cell receptor beta chains from the same sample are listed, as sequenced in a study of blood T cell repertoires in COVID-19. Assay used: immunoSEQ multiplex PCR; TCRdb lists only in-frame clones, some missing. There are about 430,000 clones in the sample; over 75% occur only once, and 0.95% to 1% lies in the top ten. Sequencing was done on a sample of PBMCs or T cells enriched from blood (not recorded which). These receptors were obtained from a woman in her thirties with acute COVID-19.

CDR3 residues: CAISEPRTSGGYNEQFF. Written as DNA, the CDR3 is TGTGCCATCAGTGAGCCCCGGACTAGCGGGGGGTACAATGAGCAGTTCTTC. The V and J genes are TRBV10-3 and TRBJ2-1; 14 nucleotides line up with TRBD2. Per the germline V gene, CDR1 is ENHRY and CDR2 is SYGVKD. There are 17 residues in the CDR3. Trimming removed 2 bases from V and 4 bases from J; junction bases left unmatched: 4.

V gene TRBV6-2 or TRBV6-3 combines with J gene TRBJ2-1, with D unresolved. The V end was cut by 2 bases, the J end by 8 bases, with 7 bases between. The CDR3 totals 12 residues. Germline-derived CDR1 and CDR2 are MNHEY and SVGEGT. CDR3 sequence: CASSYREHEQFF. The CDR3 region has the DNA TGTGCCAGCAGTTACAGAGAGCATGAGCAGTTCTTC.

The V gene is TRBV29-1, the J gene TRBJ1-5, with TRBD1 identical over 8 bases. From germline, CDR1 is SQVTM and CDR2 ANQGSEA. V lost 4 bases and J lost 2; bases outside the gene matches: 7. This CDR3 has 15 amino acids. CDR3 amino acids: CSVASGQGGNQPQHF. The DNA for the CDR3 is TGCAGCGTTGCCTCAGGACAGGGTGGCAATCAGCCCCAGCATTTT.

This clone was recorded once. The CDR3 region has the DNA TGTGCCAGCAGCGTAGACTCGGGTTTTGAGCAGTTCTTC. Amino acids: CASSVDSGFEQFF. V and J are TRBV9 and TRBJ2-1; D is unresolved. Germline V CDR1 and CDR2: SGDLS, YYNGEE. The CDR3 sequence is 13 residues long. Trimming cost V 0 bases and J 9 bases, with 10 bases left between them.

The genes are TRBV28 and TRBJ2-7, with D uncertain. Germline CDR1 is MDHEN and CDR2 is SYDVKM. Trimming took off 5 bases at V and 4 bases at J, with 12 bases between the two ends. This CDR3 has 13 amino acids. Here the CDR3 DNA reads TGTGCCAGCAGTAGCACTCGCCTTTACGAGCAGTACTTC. This translates into CASSSTRLYEQYF.

CDR3 in DNA: TGTGCCAGCAGTTCCGGAGCGTGGGAGACCCAGTACTTC. This gives the protein CASSSGAWETQYF. The chain joins TRBV12-3 or TRBV12-4 to TRBJ2-5; D is unclear. The CDR3 has 13 amino acids. V shed 4 bases and J shed 5 bases, with 11 bases lying between them.

The V gene is TRBV28, the J gene TRBJ2-1, with D possibly being TRBD1 (5 bases). With 3 bases removed from V and 5 bases from J, the gap between germline ends came to 8 bases. Germline V gives CDR1 MDHEN, CDR2 SYDVKM. The CDR3 runs 13 residues. The chain's CDR3 is CASSFLGDNEQFF. CDR3 sequence (DNA): TGTGCCAGCAGTTTTTTAGGGGACAATGAGCAGTTCTTC.

The chain couples TRBV5-1 to TRBJ2-1; a weak D match, TRBD2 (6 bases). V lost 2 bases and J 8 bases, leaving 8 bases between the germline ends. The CDR3 totals 12 residues. Looked up from germline, CDR1 is SGHRS and CDR2 is YFSETQ. CDR3 DNA: TGCGCCAGCAGCTTTCCGGGGGATGAGCAGTTCTTC. Translation: CASSFPGDEQFF.

The chain links TRBV30 to TRBJ2-3; 13 bases align to TRBD2. V gave up 2 bases and J gave up 5 bases; unmatched junction bases: 7. Germline CDR1 is GTSNPN and CDR2 is SVGIG (reference sequence). The CDR3 consists of 16 residues. The chain's CDR3 is CAWSPGLAGAVDTQYF. CDR3 nucleotides: TGTGCCTGGAGTCCCGGACTAGCGGGGGCAGTAGATACGCAGTATTTT.

The V and J genes are TRBV10-3 and TRBJ1-4; D unclear. Trimming left V 2 bases short and J 0 bases short, with 10 bases between. The CDR3 loop spans 16 amino acids. Per the germline V gene, CDR1 is ENHRY and CDR2 is SYGVKD. The CDR3 DNA reads as TGTGCCATCAGTGAGGTTGCGGTAGCAACTAATGAAAAACTGTTTTTT. It codes for CAISEVAVATNEKLFF.

This chain joins TRBV7-6 and TRBJ2-7; D remains unclear. V lost 3 bases to trimming and J lost 0 bases, with 9 bases between them. CDR1 and CDR2 (germline): SGHVS, FNYEAQ. This CDR3 region has 14 residues. CDR3 nucleotides: TGTGCCAGCAGCTTTCCCGAGAGCTCCTACGAGCAGTACTTC. As protein: CASSFPESSYEQYF.

The J gene is TRBJ1-2, the V gene TRBV5-1; 8 bases align to TRBD1. CDR3 length: 16 residues. The germline CDR1 and CDR2 sequences are SGHRS and YFSETQ. V trimming: 2 bases; J trimming: 1 base; junction bases outside the gene matches: 7. The CDR3 spells CASSFDRGLINYGYTF. CDR3 bases: TGCGCCAGCAGCTTTGACAGGGGACTTATTAACTATGGCTACACCTTC.

The chain carries TRBV6-5 and TRBJ1-1; the D gene is possibly TRBD1 (6 bases). The CDR3 is 14 residues long. Germline loops: CDR1 MNHEY, CDR2 SVGAGI. V was shortened by 0 bases and J by 4 bases, with 9 bases between the two germline ends. The CDR3 coding sequence is TGTGCCAGCAGTTACTCAGGGGGAGCCACTGAAGCTTTCTTT. Amino acids: CASSYSGGATEAFF.

This clone came up once. The chain is built from TRBV6-5 and TRBJ1-3; 7 bases match TRBD1. Losses at the gene ends were 6 bases for V and 1 base for J; bases not matched to a gene: 3. Germline-derived CDR1 and CDR2 are MNHEY and SVGAGI. The CDR3 runs 14 residues. The CDR3 spells CASREDRSGNTIYF. In DNA form, the CDR3 reads TGTGCCAGCAGGGAGGACAGGTCTGGAAACACCATATATTTT.

This rearrangement joins TRBV9 to TRBJ1-1; D unclear. V lost 4 bases to trimming and J lost 0 bases, with 4 bases between them. The CDR3 contains 12 residues. In germline, CDR1 is SGDLS, CDR2 YYNGEE. The CDR3 DNA follows: TGTGCCAGCAGCCAGATGAACACTGAAGCTTTCTTT. Amino acids: CASSQMNTEAFF.

This sequence joins TRBV7-2 and TRBJ2-7; D is perhaps TRBD1 (6 bases). Trimming took off 5 bases at V and 3 bases at J, with 11 bases between the two ends. The length of the CDR3 is 13 residues. Per germline, CDR1 SGHTA and CDR2 FQGNSA. The CDR3: CASSTRQVYEQYF. CDR3 DNA sequence: TGTGCCAGCAGCACCAGACAGGTCTACGAGCAGTACTTC.

The V and J genes are TRBV6-6 and TRBJ1-5; D gene ambiguous. Trimming stripped 7 bases from V and 9 bases from J, with 22 bases between. The CDR3 contains 15 residues. Germline CDR1 and CDR2: MNHNY and SVGAGI (reference sequence). CDR3 sequence (DNA): TGTGCCAGCACCACGACGGTAGGGAGTGGCCGGCCCCAGCATTTT. Its translation: CASTTTVGSGRPQHF.

The chain has TRBV18 and TRBJ1-1; 12 bases align to TRBD1. The CDR3 runs to 16 residues. Germline CDR1 KGHSH, CDR2 LQKENI. V was clipped by 6 bases and J by 4 bases; unmatched bases: 9. The CDR3 loop reads CASSPAGTGGPTEAFF. In DNA, the CDR3 is TGTGCCAGCTCCCCCGCCGGGACAGGGGGCCCCACTGAAGCTTTCTTT.

The chain is built from TRBV30 and TRBJ2-2; TRBD1 might be the D (5 bases). With 2 bases removed from V and 4 bases from J, the gap between germline ends came to 11 bases. This CDR3 is 14 amino acids long. CDR1 and CDR2 (germline): GTSNPN, SVGIG (reference sequence). The DNA for the CDR3 is TGTGCCTGGAGTTTAGGACACCTCACCGGGGAGCTGTTTTTT. Encoded protein: CAWSLGHLTGELFF. Combining the CDR3 with reference TRBV30 and TRBJ2-2 gives the whole variable domain SQTIHQWPATLVQPVGSPLSLECTVEGTSNPNLYWYRQAAGRGLQLLFYSVGIGQISSEVPQNLSASRPQDRQFILSSKKLLLSDSGFYLCAWSLGHLTGELFFGEGSRLTVL.

The chain joins TRBV28 to TRBJ1-5; no reliable D call. The V gene's germline CDR1 is MDHEN and CDR2 SYDVKM. Trimming shortened V by 6 bases and J by 1 base, and 10 bases separated the two germline ends. CDR3 length equals 14 residues. DNA of the CDR3: TGTGCCAGCAGACCAACGGTGAGCAATCAGCCCCAGCATTTT. Protein sequence: CASRPTVSNQPQHF.

The V call is TRBV4-1, the J call TRBJ1-1; no clear D gene. Looked up from germline, CDR1 is MGHRA and CDR2 is YSYEKL. The CDR3 is 14 residues long. V gave up 4 bases and J gave up 1 base, with 10 bases separating them. CDR3 in amino acids: CASSRITGNTEAFF. CDR3 coding DNA: TGCGCCAGCAGCCGAATCACTGGGAACACTGAAGCTTTCTTT.

In this sample, this clone turned up once. CDR3 amino acids: CASSQEGLGSYGYTF. For the CDR3, the DNA is TGTGCCAGCAGCCAAGAAGGTTTGGGCTCCTATGGCTACACCTTC. The chain couples TRBV3-1 (or the pseudogene TRBV3-2) to TRBJ1-2; D is unclear. The length of the CDR3 is 15 residues. Germline CDR1 and CDR2: LGHDT and YNNKEL (reference sequence). The V and J ends lost 0 bases and 4 bases respectively, with 12 bases between them.

The chain uses TRBV5-1 and TRBJ2-7; possibly TRBD1 for D (6 bases). The CDR3 sequence is 13 residues long. The germline V gene encodes CDR1 SGHRS and CDR2 YFSETQ. V was pared by 4 bases and J by 3 bases, with 11 bases between. The CDR3 sequence is CASSPGQDYEQYF. The CDR3 DNA follows: TGCGCCAGCAGCCCGGGACAAGACTACGAGCAGTACTTC.

The rearrangement joins TRBV5-6 to TRBJ1-1, with 8 bases fitting TRBD1. The CDR3 runs to 15 residues. With 4 bases clipped from V and 7 bases from J, the junction kept 12 bases outside the gene matches. The V gene's germline CDR1 is SGHDT and CDR2 YYEEEE. Written as DNA, the CDR3 is TGTGCCAGCAGCGTTGACAGGGGTGGGGATATTGAAGCTTTCTTT. Amino acid sequence: CASSVDRGGDIEAFF.

The chain couples TRBV9 to TRBJ1-6; 8 bases match TRBD1. Germline trimming cut 0 bases from V and 9 bases from J; bases unmatched to any gene: 8. Germline V gene sequence: CDR1 SGDLS, CDR2 YYNGEE. There are 16 residues in the CDR3. In DNA, the CDR3 is TGTGCCAGCAGCGTAGGAGGAGACAGGGGTAGTTCACCCCTCCACTTT. This translates into CASSVGGDRGSSPLHF.

The chain combines TRBV10-3 with TRBJ1-5; D gene ambiguous. Trimming removed 0 bases from V and 1 base from J, with 7 bases in between. CDR1 ENHRY and CDR2 SYGVKD come from the germline V gene. The CDR3 runs to 15 residues. CDR3 residues: CAISESGRSNQPQHF. The CDR3 bases are TGTGCCATCAGTGAGTCTGGCAGAAGCAATCAGCCCCAGCATTTT.

The chain employs TRBV19 and TRBJ1-5, with D hard to call. CDR1 and CDR2 from the germline V gene are LNHDA and SQIVND (reference sequence). This CDR3 has 13 residues. V lost 4 bases to trimming and J lost 7 bases, with 11 bases between them. The CDR3 loop is CASSTEGGQPQHF. The DNA for the CDR3 is TGTGCCAGTAGTACCGAGGGCGGACAGCCCCAGCATTTT.

The V gene is TRBV5-4, the J gene TRBJ2-4, with a weak D call TRBD1 (7 bases). CDR3 length equals 14 residues. Germline assignment: CDR1 SGHNT and CDR2 YYREEE (reference sequence). The ends were cut back, 4 bases at V and 8 bases at J, with 16 bases in the middle. The CDR3 region is CASSPAGRGDIQYF. The CDR3 coding sequence is TGTGCCAGCAGCCCGGCGGGCAGGGGGGACATTCAGTACTTC. Combining the CDR3 with reference TRBV5-4 and TRBJ2-4 gives the whole variable domain ETGVTQSPTHLIKTRGQQVTLRCSSQSGHNTVSWYQQALGQGPQFIFQYYREEENGRGNFPPRFSGLQFPNYSSELNVNALELDDSALYLCASSPAGRGDIQYFGAGTRLSVL.

To note about this clone: Different DNA sequences within this sample yield the same CDR3. The V and J genes are TRBV6-5 and TRBJ1-1, with D unclear. Germline loops: CDR1 MNHEY, CDR2 SVGAGI. The length of the CDR3 is 14 residues. V lost 0 bases and J lost 5, with 10 bases in between. CDR3 sequence (DNA): TGTGCCAGCAGTTACTCGATAGGCGGGACTGAAGCTTTCTTT. Protein sequence: CASSYSIGGTEAFF.

V gene TRBV18 combines with J gene TRBJ1-5; no clear D. Germline assignment: CDR1 KGHSH and CDR2 LQKENI. The CDR3 consists of 15 residues. Trimming cost V 2 bases and J 3 bases, with 11 bases left between them. The CDR3 region is CASSPMEAINQPQHF. CDR3 sequence (DNA): TGTGCCAGCTCACCAATGGAGGCTATCAATCAGCCCCAGCATTTT.

The rearrangement joins TRBV2 to TRBJ2-3, with TRBD2 as a possible D gene (6 bases). The germline V gene encodes CDR1 SNHLY and CDR2 FYNNEI. V lost 4 bases, J lost 3 bases, and 8 bases lay in between. The CDR3 length is 13 residues. As DNA, the CDR3 is TGTGCCAGCAGTGGGGAGGTTACAGATACGCAGTATTTT. Residues: CASSGEVTDTQYF.

The V and J genes are TRBV6-5 and TRBJ2-3, with 7 bases fitting TRBD2. The J segment lost 1 base and the V segment lost 5 bases, leaving 6 bases of the junction unmatched. The germline gives CDR1 MNHEY, CDR2 SVGAGI. This CDR3 is 15 amino acids long. This chain's CDR3 is CASSPSRGGTDTQYF. The DNA for the CDR3 is TGTGCCAGCAGTCCATCTCGGGGGGGCACAGATACGCAGTATTTT.